The 11 T cell receptor beta chains listed next were all sequenced from one sample in a study of HIV-infected children after antiretroviral therapy interruption. The TCR library was built from RNA with a 3' RACE protocol and unique molecular identifiers. TCRdb processed the 3' RACE reads anew with MiXCR; each CDR3 protein has one entry. The profile shows approximately 16,000 distinct CDR3 sequences, under 4% of them singletons. The sample's treatment: PENTA 11 planned treatment interruption arm or continuous ART arm. This material consisted of CD45RO+ CD8+ T cells from PBMCs, pooled from several time points, taken from a donor given antiretroviral therapy, either interrupted or continuous. The subset was: memory CD8+ CD45RO+ CD45RA- T cells. The receptors were sampled from a pool of human donors with HIV.

This clonotype rates as medium-sized. The chain uses TRBV7-9 and TRBJ1-1; the D is unclear. This CDR3 has 12 residues. Trimming took off 6 bases at V and 3 bases at J, with 8 bases between the two ends. Germline lookup yields CDR1 SEHNR and CDR2 FQNEAQ (reference sequence). The CDR3: CASSRGYTEAFF. DNA for the CDR3: TGTGCCAGCAGTCGAGGATACACTGAAGCTTTCTTT.

In this sample, this clonotype turned up many times. This chain joins TRBV2 and TRBJ1-6; no reliable D call. This CDR3 has 12 residues. The V end was cut by 7 bases, the J end by 7 bases, with 8 bases between. CDR1 and CDR2 from the germline V gene are SNHLY and FYNNEI. For the CDR3, the DNA is TGTGCCAGCACTTACGGGAATTCACCCCTCCACTTT. It translates to CASTYGNSPLHF.

This clonotype was counted many times. The V gene is TRBV6-4, the J gene TRBJ2-3; possible D gene TRBD1, 5 bases. Germline CDR1 MRHNA, CDR2 SNTAGT. The CDR3 totals 15 residues. Between the trimmed V and J ends, which lost 0 bases and 1 base, there was a span of 8 bases. The CDR3 nucleotides are TGTGCCAGCAGTGACTCGAAAGGGGGCACAGATACGCAGTATTTT. Protein product: CASSDSKGGTDTQYF.

V and J are TRBV2 and TRBJ2-3, with D perhaps matching TRBD2 (6 bases). The CDR3 contains 13 residues. V lost 7 bases to trimming and J lost 2 bases, with 10 bases between them. Looked up from germline, CDR1 is SNHLY and CDR2 is FYNNEI. DNA of the CDR3: TGTGCCAGCATCGTGCGGGACACAGATACGCAGTATTTT. Protein: CASIVRDTDTQYF.

This clonotype was recorded a few times. This rearrangement joins TRBV6-1 to TRBJ2-3, with D perhaps matching TRBD2 (7 bases). CDR1 and CDR2 from the germline V gene are MNHNS and SASEGT. The germline V and J ends were trimmed by 2 bases and 3 bases, with 15 bases remaining between them. This CDR3 spans 16 amino acids. The CDR3 DNA follows: TGTGCCAGCAGTGAACTGGGGGGGGGCGGAACAGATACGCAGTATTTT. This sequence encodes CASSELGGGGTDTQYF.

V is TRBV7-6 and J is TRBJ1-5, with 10 bases identical to TRBD1. The CDR3 is 15 residues long. CDR1 is SGHVS, CDR2 FNYEAQ, per germline. V was clipped by 5 bases and J by 0 bases; unmatched bases: 1. This chain's CDR3 is CASSRDRGSNQPQHF. As DNA, the CDR3 is TGTGCCAGCAGCAGGGACAGGGGTAGCAATCAGCCCCAGCATTTT.

This clonotype was seen a handful of times. The chain links TRBV4-1 to TRBJ2-3; TRBD2 matches 7 bases. Germline V lookup: CDR1 MGHRA, CDR2 YSYEKL. Losses at the gene ends were 2 bases for V and 0 bases for J; bases not matched to a gene: 2. CDR3 length: 15 residues. This CDR3 is CASSQRAGSTDTQYF. The CDR3 DNA sequence: TGCGCCAGCAGCCAACGAGCGGGGAGCACAGATACGCAGTATTTT.

This clonotype was seen at least ten times. This rearrangement joins TRBV27 to TRBJ1-2; 7 bases line up with TRBD1. Germline CDR1 and CDR2: MNHEY and SMNVEV (reference sequence). The J segment lost 5 bases and the V segment lost 5 bases, leaving 17 bases of the junction unmatched. The CDR3 extends over 17 amino acids. The CDR3 sequence: CASSGGDSSTGRYGYTF. The CDR3 DNA sequence: TGTGCCAGCAGTGGAGGGGACAGCTCCACGGGGCGGTATGGCTACACCTTC.

In this sample, this clonotype turned up many times. The chain combines TRBV7-4 with TRBJ2-5, with D perhaps given as TRBD1 or TRBD2 (6 bases each). Trimming pared 3 bases from V and 1 base from J, leaving 12 bases between. The CDR3 is 15 residues long. Per germline, CDR1 SGHVT and CDR2 SQSDAQ. The CDR3 reads CASSFEGGTQETQYF. The CDR3 DNA follows: TGTGCCAGCAGCTTTGAGGGGGGAACCCAAGAGACCCAGTACTTC.

This clonotype was counted at least ten times. V is TRBV19 and J is TRBJ1-6; D ambiguous. Per the germline V gene, CDR1 is LNHDA and CDR2 is SQIVND (reference sequence). The V and J ends lost 10 bases and 3 bases respectively, with 13 bases between them. CDR3 length: 14 residues. The CDR3 DNA reads TGTGCCACCCGAGGAGCGCTCTATAATTCACCCCTCCACTTT. This encodes CATRGALYNSPLHF.

This clonotype has ten or more counts. The chain has TRBV27 and TRBJ2-3; D gene unclear. Trimming left V 6 bases short and J 4 bases short, with 11 bases between. The CDR3 consists of 13 residues. From germline, CDR1 is MNHEY and CDR2 SMNVEV (reference sequence). The CDR3 loop is CASRGLVADTQYF. The CDR3 coding sequence is TGTGCCAGCAGAGGGCTAGTGGCAGATACGCAGTATTTT.